Listed here is a single T cell receptor beta chain. Antigen: not known. The sample comes from a study of cytomegalovirus exposure and HLA in healthy donors. In the study overall: When roughly 420 donors were genotyped, about 81% of them were found to fall in the Caucasian-associated ancestry cluster. Notes on the study in general: Presence/absence analyses took donor sequencing depth as roughly uniform. Published work reported that the classifier diagnosed cytomegalovirus status with high specificity and sensitivity. In vitro data verified a few CMV-associated chains as specific for CMV antigens.

A multiplex PCR was run with 60 Vbeta primers and 13 Jbeta primers. Clones were sequenced by immunoSEQ multiplex PCR, and TCRdb holds only the in-frame ones, with some missing. This sample has 80,000 to 100,000 clones; roughly 70% occur once, and the top ten carry roughly 2.5%. The J segment lost 4 bases and the V segment lost 2 bases, leaving 4 bases of the junction unmatched. The CDR3 sequence is 16 residues long. Germline-derived CDR1 and CDR2 are SEHNR and FQNEAQ (reference sequence). This rearrangement joins TRBV7-9 to TRBJ2-1; TRBD2 matches 11 bases. This TCR came from a man over 45 in good health and CMV-seronegative. The sequencing input was PBMCs. CDR3 DNA sequence: TGTGCCAGCAGCTTACAGGGGACTAGCGGTTACAATGAGCAGTTCTTC. It codes for CASSLQGTSGYNEQFF.